The entry that follows covers one T cell receptor (beta chain) sequence. Its antigen is still unknown. This sample was included in a study of beta chain features in type 1 diabetes. Whole-study findings and limits: All four CD4+ subsets from Type 1 diabetes patients carried moderately but significantly shorter TCRB CDR3s.

Expressed TCRB transcripts were sequenced after all isolated RNA was converted to cDNA. Method: immunoSEQ multiplex PCR; TCRdb's copy keeps in-frame clones and lacks some. In the table there are approximately 160,000 clones, 63% of which are singletons. The authors took one heparinised blood draw, averaging approximately 110 mL, from each donor. Sorting with CD45RO/CCR7/CD25/CD127/CD95/CD27 yielded naive, central memory, regulatory and stem-like memory CD4+ cells. Germline CDR1 is SEHNR and CDR2 is FQNEAQ (reference sequence). The CDR3 is made up of 15 amino acids. Trimming cost V 1 base and J 3 bases, with 12 bases left between them.

Sample: naive CD4+ T cells from blood. This rearrangement joins TRBV7-9 to TRBJ1-2; D ambiguous. This receptor was identified in a man between 25 and 39 years old with type 1 diabetes. The CDR3 loop reads CASSLDETGDYGYTF. CDR3 bases: TGTGCCAGCAGCTTAGACGAAACGGGAGACTATGGCTACACCTTC.